This T cell receptor (beta chain) was found in a study of neurological immune-mediated disorders. This clonotype occurred many times. Its antigen is undetermined. Time point indicated: longitudinal time-point 2. Trimming left V 4 bases short and J 7 bases short, with 16 bases between. Looked up from germline, CDR1 is LGHDT and CDR2 is YNNKEL (reference sequence). This CDR3 spans 15 amino acids. Each CDR3 protein is one row after TCRdb ran MiXCR on the 5' RACE reads. The sample includes tens of thousands of distinct CDR3 sequences, 5.8% seen only once; the top ten take approximately 8%. Regarding the study as a whole: The expanded clones of different subjects shared no CDR3 amino acid sequences (suggesting private repertoires in all groups). TCR clonal expansion peaked in HTLV-1-associated myelopathy patients and was lowest in multiple sclerosis patients. For the multiple sclerosis repertoire cluster, an association with any clinical or MRI feature was absent.

The sample comprised PBMCs. This receptor was obtained from a woman aged 55-70 years with multiple sclerosis. This chain links TRBV3-1 with TRBJ1-4; the D gene is possibly TRBD1 (5 bases). For the CDR3, the DNA is TGTGCCAGCAGCCGATTCGGGGCAAGGGGTGAAAAACTGTTTTTT. This codes for CASSRFGARGEKLFF.